This T cell receptor beta chain appears in the sequencing data of a study of monozygotic twins with inflammatory bowel disease (dated by TCRdb to about 2019). Describing the broader study: A total of roughly 28 monozygotic twin pairs were included in the full study, comprising nine German pairs (four IBD-concordant, five IBD-discordant) and 19 IBD-discordant Danish pairs. Each individual had, on average, about 151 000 unique TCRalpha sequences and 181 000 unique TCRbeta sequences available for analysis. Disease-associated traits were sought mainly through comparisons between IBD patients and their genetically identical healthy co-twins within discordant pairs.

As for this clonotype: The clone's antigen remains unknown.

Library preparation was by 5' RACE. The input for every TCR library was around 3.5 ug of total RNA. For each sample, cDNA synthesis was carried out in eight separate reactions using SMARTScribe reverse transcriptase. During cDNA synthesis, template switching was used to introduce unique molecular identifiers that contained a 6-nucleotide sample barcode. Amplification of TCRalpha and TCRbeta cDNA involved two nested PCRs of approximately 16 and 10 cycles, and each PCR was followed by bead purification. Before amplification, the cDNA was treated with uracil DNA-glycosylase and purified using the QIAquick PCR purification kit. The second PCR added Illumina TruSeq-compatible adapters along with sample-specific barcodes. Library quality and concentration were assessed using TapeStation and Qubit, and 5 to 6 ng of each library was pooled. Pooled libraries were sequenced on an Illumina HiSeq2500 single-index Rapid Run with 2 x 100 bp reads and custom sequencing primers. Under the source paper's analysis protocol: MiGEC version 1.2.6 was used for UMI-based consensus assembly, which corrected PCR and sequencing errors. MiXCR version 2.1.1 was used to carry out V(D)J alignment, clonotype assembly and CDR3 extraction. To normalise gene usage, clonotype sharing and MAIT/NKT TCR abundance, the top 1000, 10 000 and 20 000 clonotypes in each sample were analysed. After downsampling to 27 000 UMIs, diversity was calculated as the inverse Simpson index using the vegan R package. Statistical testing used paired Mann-Whitney U tests on the discordant twin pairs and applied Benjamini-Hochberg correction for multiple testing. The reads underwent TCRdb reprocessing, giving one record for each CDR3 protein sequence and no DNA. The V and J calls and clone size are TCRdb's, not the authors'. In this sample's table one finds approximately 150,000 distinct CDR3 sequences. Approximately 2.4% of the sample belongs to the ten largest clones.

The research as a whole found: Compared with healthy twins, IBD patients had fewer clonotypes in common with other individuals, a difference most pronounced in patients showing signs of disease activity. Measured by the inverse Simpson index, TCRbeta repertoire diversity was lower in IBD patients than in their healthy co-twins. Repertoire similarity did not differ between concordant and discordant twins, possibly due to limited statistical power. The results gave no support for a single strong signal or clonotype linked to IBD. Distinction between different T cell subtypes could not be achieved in the analysis. Because patients were on differing immunosuppressive treatments, the repertoires may have picked up extra background noise and inter-individual variability.

From each donor, a 2.5 ml peripheral blood sample was drawn into PAXgene tubes and stored at -80 degrees C. Without T cell sorting, total RNA was isolated from whole blood using the PAXgene blood miRNA kit on an automated QIAcube. Peripheral blood from monozygotic twin pairs, either concordant or discordant for inflammatory bowel disease, underwent deep TCRalpha and TCRbeta repertoire profiling that used unique molecular barcoding. For every twin pair, smoking habits were documented, and each individual was categorised as a current, former or never smoker. The CDR3 runs 13 residues from the cysteine to the phenylalanine. Nucleotide data are not available.

This chain is built from TRBV12-3 or TRBV12-4 and TRBJ1-6. The TCR comes from a human donor with ulcerative colitis or Crohn's disease, or a healthy co-twin of an affected twin (not recorded which). Sequencing was done on a sample of blood. The CDR3 in this case is CASSFQDNSPLHF.